Listed below are T cell receptor beta chains from one sample, sequenced in a study of identical twins. TCRdb used MiXCR to reprocess the 5' RACE reads, holding one entry per CDR3 protein. The data hold about 250,000 distinct CDR3 sequences, with roughly 8.7% observed a single time. Separately, the same data were catalogued under a study of yellow fever vaccine responses in identical twins.

The sample comprised CD8+ T cells sorted from blood. The receptors stem from a woman aged 18-29 years in good health. CDR3s include the opening cysteine and the closing phenylalanine or tryptophan. The order of the fields is J gene, clone size, D gene, V gene, CDR3 DNA, CDR3 protein. D genes are given only for firm matches. Only part of the rows carry a size: once, few, many, or a class if the clone is expanded.

TRBJ2-1 | NA | NA | TRBV3-1 | TGTGCCTGCAGCCCGCGGGACTTAAAATACAATGAGCAGTTCTTC | CACSPRDLKYNEQFF
TRBJ2-7 | NA | NA | TRBV11-2 | TGTGCCAGCAGCCCATTCTGGCGGGCCCTTTCCTACGAGCAGTACTTC | CASSPFWRALSYEQYF
TRBJ2-2 | NA | NA | TRBV2 | TGTGCCAGCAGTCATCCTTCCCGGGACTCATACACCGGGGAGCTGTTTTTT | CASSHPSRDSYTGELFF
TRBJ2-1 | many | NA | TRBV20-1 | TGCAGTGCTAGAGATTATAAACGACAGAGTAGCACCTTAGACAATGAGCAGTTCTTC | CSARDYKRQSSTLDNEQFF
TRBJ2-5 | few | TRBD2 | TRBV12-3/TRBV12-4 | TGTGCCAGCACGTCTCCTCCCGGGACTAGCGGCTGGGAGACCCAGTACTTC | CASTSPPGTSGWETQYF
TRBJ1-1 | many | NA | TRBV7-9 | TGTGCCAGCAGCTTTGAGAACACTGAAGCTTTCTTT | CASSFENTEAFF
TRBJ2-7 | NA | NA | TRBV14 | TGTGCCAGCAGCCAATTGGACTCCTACGAGCAGTACTTC | CASSQLDSYEQYF
TRBJ2-2 | NA | TRBD2 | TRBV6-4 | TGTGCCAGCAGTGCCAACTCCGGGGGGGGGCCCGGGGAGCTGTTTTTT | CASSANSGGGPGELFF
TRBJ2-7 | many | TRBD1 | TRBV6-5 | TGTGCCAGCAGTTACTCATCAGGGGGCGAGCAGTACTTC | CASSYSSGGEQYF
TRBJ2-5 | NA | NA | TRBV6-5 | TGTGCCAGCGGAGGACCTGTCCAGTACTTC | CASGGPVQYF
TRBJ2-1 | few | NA | TRBV29-1 | TGCAGCGTTGCTTACAATGAGCAGTTCTTC | CSVAYNEQFF
TRBJ1-4 | few | TRBD1 | TRBV4-1 | TGCGCCAGCAGCCAAGTGTGGGGACAGGGGATCCCAAATGAAAAACTGTTTTTT | CASSQVWGQGIPNEKLFF
TRBJ2-1 | many | NA | TRBV7-2 | TGTGCCAGCGCCTACAATGAGCAGTTCTTC | CASAYNEQFF
TRBJ2-3 | few | NA | TRBV9 | TGTGCCAGCAGGAGGTTTGGCGTCTGGGGCACAGATACGCAGTATTTT | CASRRFGVWGTDTQYF
TRBJ2-7 | many | NA | TRBV7-9 | TGTGCCAGCAGCTCGGGACGGAACTCCTACGAGCAGTACTTC | CASSSGRNSYEQYF
TRBJ2-1 | few | NA | TRBV7-2 | TGTGCCAGCAGCTTAGCTGTCAGGGGAAAGGAGCAGTTCTTC | CASSLAVRGKEQFF
TRBJ2-1 | few | NA | TRBV7-8 | TGTGCCAGCAGCTTAACCGGACCCCCTCGCGATGAGCAGTTCTTC | CASSLTGPPRDEQFF
TRBJ1-2 | few | TRBD1 | TRBV29-1 | TGCAGCGTTGAAGGTGGACAGGGTCCCTATGGCTACACCTTC | CSVEGGQGPYGYTF
TRBJ2-3 | few | TRBD2 | TRBV5-8 | TGTGCCAGCAGCCCTGAACTCGCTAGCGGGGGGGTGACAGATACGCAGTATTTT | CASSPELASGGVTDTQYF
TRBJ1-1 | many | TRBD1 | TRBV12-3/TRBV12-4 | TGTGCCAGCAGAGGGGACAGGGGGAACATGAACACTGAAGCTTTCTTT | CASRGDRGNMNTEAFF
TRBJ2-7 | many | TRBD1 | TRBV27 | TGTGCCAGCAGTCTGGGGACAGGGCCCTACGAGCAGTACTTC | CASSLGTGPYEQYF
TRBJ2-3 | many | TRBD2 | TRBV4-1 | TGCGCCAGCAGCCCGGGACTAGCGACAGATACGCAGTATTTT | CASSPGLATDTQYF
TRBJ2-2 | few | TRBD2 | TRBV6-2/TRBV6-3 | TGTGCCAGCAGTTACCCTACTAGCGGGCCTAACACCGGGGAGCTGTTTTTT | CASSYPTSGPNTGELFF
TRBJ2-4 | few | NA | TRBV7-9 | TGTGCCAGCAGCTTAGTGACAGGCCAAATAGACATTCAGTACTTC | CASSLVTGQIDIQYF
TRBJ2-7 | many | NA | TRBV27 | TGTGCCAGCAGTTTGGGGGCATTCTACGAGCAGTACTTC | CASSLGAFYEQYF
TRBJ2-1 | few | NA | TRBV27 | TGTGCCAGCAGCCCTGACAGGCGGTCCTACAATGAGCAGTTCTTC | CASSPDRRSYNEQFF
TRBJ2-5 | NA | NA | TRBV15 | TGTGCCACCAGCCAAGCAGGGGGGTTTCAAGAGACCCAGTACTTC | CATSQAGGFQETQYF
TRBJ2-7 | few | NA | TRBV30 | TGTGCCTGGAGTGACAGGGCTGCCTACGAGCAGTACTTC | CAWSDRAAYEQYF
TRBJ2-7 | many | NA | TRBV12-3/TRBV12-4 | TGTGCCAGCGCCTCCGTCACTAGTCAACCCGAGCAGTACTTC | CASASVTSQPEQYF
TRBJ2-1 | NA | NA | TRBV6-5 | TGTGCCAGCAGTTACCTTTCAGACTATGAGCAGTTCTTC | CASSYLSDYEQFF
TRBJ1-1 | many | NA | TRBV12-5 | TGTGCTAGTGGCCTGGACCCGGATAAAGCTTTCTTT | CASGLDPDKAFF
TRBJ2-7 | many | NA | TRBV12-3/TRBV12-4 | TGTGCCAGCAGTTTTGGAGGCTACGAGCAGTACTTC | CASSFGGYEQYF
TRBJ2-7 | NA | NA | TRBV7-2 | TGTGCCAGCAGCTTGGACGACAGGTACGAGCAGTACTTC | CASSLDDRYEQYF
TRBJ2-7 | few | NA | TRBV20-1 | TGCAGTGCTAGAGACGTTGAAGGCAGAACGGGACCTCCGGGGGAGCAGTACTTC | CSARDVEGRTGPPGEQYF
TRBJ2-7 | NA | TRBD1 | TRBV28 | TGTGCCAGCAGTCACAGGGGATCCTACTACGAGCAGTACTTC | CASSHRGSYYEQYF
TRBJ2-2 | NA | TRBD2 | TRBV4-3 | TGCGCCAGCAGCCAAGAATACAGCGGGATGGACACCGGGGAGCTGTTTTTT | CASSQEYSGMDTGELFF
TRBJ2-7 | few | TRBD1 | TRBV7-9 | TGTGCCAGCAGCCCGGAGCCCGGGACAGGGTACTCCGACGAGCAGTACTTC | CASSPEPGTGYSDEQYF
TRBJ1-5 | few | NA | TRBV6-2/TRBV6-3 | TGTGCCAGCAGTTCGCCGGACAGTGGGGGTTTCGACAATCAGCCCCAGCATTTT | CASSSPDSGGFDNQPQHF
TRBJ2-7 | NA | NA | TRBV9 | TGTGCCAGCAGCGAAACTCCCACCTACGAGCAGTACTTC | CASSETPTYEQYF
TRBJ2-7 | NA | NA | TRBV19 | TGTGCCAGTAGTATATTCCTAGCGCCAGGTTACGAGCAGTACTTC | CASSIFLAPGYEQYF
TRBJ2-7 | NA | NA | TRBV3-1 | TGTGCCAGCAGCCAAGAAGGGGGAGCCTACGAGCAGTACTTC | CASSQEGGAYEQYF
TRBJ2-2 | NA | NA | TRBV7-9 | TGTGCCAGCAGCTTAGTTCTACAACCCGGGGAGCTGTTTTTT | CASSLVLQPGELFF
TRBJ2-3 | many | NA | TRBV5-1 | TGCGCCAGCAGCCAGGGACTTACTAGCACAGATACGCAGTATTTT | CASSQGLTSTDTQYF
TRBJ2-7 | NA | TRBD2 | TRBV5-1 | TGCGCCAGCAGCTTGGAGCGGGGGGCCTTCTCCTACGAGCAGTACTTC | CASSLERGAFSYEQYF
TRBJ2-7 | NA | TRBD1 | TRBV4-1 | TGCGCCAGCAGCCAAGACGGACAGGTGTCCTACGAGCAGTACTTC | CASSQDGQVSYEQYF
TRBJ1-2 | NA | NA | TRBV7-9 | TGTGCCAGCAGCATGGGTTCGCACGGCTATGGCTACACCTTC | CASSMGSHGYGYTF
TRBJ2-7 | many | NA | TRBV27 | TGTGCCAGCAGTTATGGGACCCCCTACGAGCAGTACTTC | CASSYGTPYEQYF
TRBJ2-1 | many | NA | TRBV7-2 | TGTGCCAGCAGCTTAGTGGCAGGGGACTACAATGAGCAGTTCTTC | CASSLVAGDYNEQFF
TRBJ1-3 | many | NA | TRBV10-3 | TGTGCCATCAGTGAGACTGACAGCTCTGGAAACACCATATATTTT | CAISETDSSGNTIYF
TRBJ2-3 | many | NA | TRBV6-2/TRBV6-3 | TGTGCCAGCACCCAACCGGACACCCCTGGCACAGATACGCAGTATTTT | CASTQPDTPGTDTQYF
TRBJ2-3 | many | NA | TRBV12-3/TRBV12-4 | TGTGCCAGCAGTGGGCAGGGTGCGACAGATACGCAGTATTTT | CASSGQGATDTQYF
TRBJ2-5 | NA | NA | TRBV4-1 | TGCGCCAGCAGCGATAGCCAGGGTGGGGAGACCCAGTACTTC | CASSDSQGGETQYF
TRBJ2-7 | few | NA | TRBV2 | TGTGCCAGCAGTTACCCACAGGGCCTCTCCTACGAGCAGTACTTC | CASSYPQGLSYEQYF
TRBJ2-1 | many | NA | TRBV29-1 | TGCAGCGCCTTGGACCTCACAGAGAATGAGCAGTTCTTC | CSALDLTENEQFF
TRBJ2-7 | many | NA | TRBV2 | TGTGCCAGCACAAATAACTACGAGCAGTACTTC | CASTNNYEQYF
TRBJ1-3 | NA | TRBD1 | TRBV28 | TGTGCCAGCAGCGAAGGGACAGGTCTCTCTGGAAACACCATATATTTT | CASSEGTGLSGNTIYF
TRBJ2-5 | NA | TRBD1 | TRBV7-9 | TGTGCCAGCAGCTTTGAGGGGGCCCAAGAGACCCAGTACTTC | CASSFEGAQETQYF
TRBJ1-4 | NA | TRBD1 | TRBV7-9 | TGTGCCAGCAGCCTCGATACGACAGGGCCTAATGAAAAACTGTTTTTT | CASSLDTTGPNEKLFF